A selection of T cell receptor beta chains follows, all from one sample in a study of cytomegalovirus exposure and HLA in healthy donors. Produced via immunoSEQ multiplex PCR; TCRdb's table is partial and in-frame only. The data contain about 140,000 clones, under 10% of them singletons. The sample taken for sequencing was PBMCs. Source of these receptors: a woman between 35 and 50 years old in good health and CMV-seropositive. Both conserved end residues are part of each CDR3. The D gene is left open where the match is weak. Expanded clones get a size class; other rows say once, few or many, or leave the size out.

few	TRBV6-5	TRBJ2-7	TRBD2	TGTGCCAGCAGTTACGCTAGCGGGACCTACGAGCAGTACTTC	CASSYASGTYEQYF
many	TRBV6-1	TRBJ1-5	NA	TGTGCCAGCACGGGGTCAGAAAATCAGCCCCAGCATTTT	CASTGSENQPQHF
few	TRBV19	TRBJ2-5	TRBD2	TGTGCCAGTAGTAGGGGACTAGCACAAGAGACCCAGTACTTC	CASSRGLAQETQYF
NA	TRBV7-9	TRBJ2-1	NA	TGTGCCAGCAGCTTAGACCACCCGGCGGAAGAGCAGTTCTTC	CASSLDHPAEEQFF
few	TRBV5-8	TRBJ1-1	NA	TGTGCCAGCAGCTCACGAGGGGGGGCGGTGAACACTGAAGCTTTCTTT	CASSSRGGAVNTEAFF
NA	TRBV19	TRBJ1-2	TRBD1	TGTGCCAGTAGTTCACAGGGGGCGCTCTATGGCTACACCTTC	CASSSQGALYGYTF
few	TRBV14	TRBJ2-7	NA	TGTGCCAGCAGCCAGGGGTTACTAGCCCTCTACGAGCAGTACTTC	CASSQGLLALYEQYF
few	TRBV6-5	TRBJ1-2	NA	TGTGCCAGCAGTTACAGACAGTTTCAAGGCTACACCTTC	CASSYRQFQGYTF
few	TRBV7-2	TRBJ1-4	NA	TGTGCCAGCAGCGTGGCATCCAGGGTTAATGAAAAACTGTTTTTT	CASSVASRVNEKLFF
few	TRBV19	TRBJ1-5	TRBD1	TGTGCCAGTAGTATAGACTTCTGGGACAGGGGGCGGAAAATAAGCAATCAGCCCCAGCATTTT	CASSIDFWDRGRKISNQPQHF
few	TRBV7-9	TRBJ2-3	NA	TGTGCCAGCAGCCGAGGCACAGATACGCAGTATTTT	CASSRGTDTQYF
few	TRBV2	TRBJ1-1	NA	TGTGCCAGCAACCTCCGCGCTGAAGCTTTCTTT	CASNLRAEAFF
few	TRBV2	TRBJ2-7	TRBD2	TGTGCCAGCGCCGGGGGGACCTCCTACGAGCAGTACTTC	CASAGGTSYEQYF